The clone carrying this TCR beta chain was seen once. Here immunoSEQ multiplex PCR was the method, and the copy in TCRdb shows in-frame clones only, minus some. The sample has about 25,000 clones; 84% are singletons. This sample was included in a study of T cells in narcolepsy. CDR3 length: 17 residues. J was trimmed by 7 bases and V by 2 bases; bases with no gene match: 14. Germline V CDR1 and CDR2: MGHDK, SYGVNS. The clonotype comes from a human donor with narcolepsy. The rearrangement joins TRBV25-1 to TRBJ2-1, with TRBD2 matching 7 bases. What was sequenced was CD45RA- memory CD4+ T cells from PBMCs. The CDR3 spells CASSEPLGLAEVNEQFF. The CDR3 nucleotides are TGTGCCAGCAGTGAACCTTTAGGGCTAGCGGAGGTTAATGAGCAGTTCTTC.